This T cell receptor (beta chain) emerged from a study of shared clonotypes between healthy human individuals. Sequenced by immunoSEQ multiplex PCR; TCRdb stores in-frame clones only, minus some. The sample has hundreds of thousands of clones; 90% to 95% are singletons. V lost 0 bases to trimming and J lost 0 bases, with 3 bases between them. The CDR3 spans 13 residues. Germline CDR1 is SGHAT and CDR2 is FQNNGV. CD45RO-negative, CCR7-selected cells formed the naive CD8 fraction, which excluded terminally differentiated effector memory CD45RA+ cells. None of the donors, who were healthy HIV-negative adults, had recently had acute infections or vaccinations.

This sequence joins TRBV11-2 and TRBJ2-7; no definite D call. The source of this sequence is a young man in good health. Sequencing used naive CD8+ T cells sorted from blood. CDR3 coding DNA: TGTGCCAGCAGCTTAGAAAACTCCTACGAGCAGTACTTC. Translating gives CASSLENSYEQYF.